This T cell receptor beta chain was retrieved from a study of blood T cells in healthy people across ages. A second roughly 6 to 11 cycle PCR used barcoded and J-beta primers. TCRdb re-called the 5' RACE reads through MiXCR, storing one row per CDR3 protein. The table has about 720,000 distinct CDR3 sequences, roughly 20% seen once. V was clipped by 8 bases and J by 6 bases, with 10 bases between them. CDR3 length equals 11 residues. CDR1 and CDR2 (germline): MNHEY, SVGAGI. The origin of this receptor is a man between 65 and 79 years old in good health. The chain combines TRBV6-5 with TRBJ1-2; no definite D call. Sequenced: blood. The CDR3 DNA reads TGTGCCAGCGGTGACGTCCATGGCTACACCTTC. Its translation is CASGDVHGYTF.